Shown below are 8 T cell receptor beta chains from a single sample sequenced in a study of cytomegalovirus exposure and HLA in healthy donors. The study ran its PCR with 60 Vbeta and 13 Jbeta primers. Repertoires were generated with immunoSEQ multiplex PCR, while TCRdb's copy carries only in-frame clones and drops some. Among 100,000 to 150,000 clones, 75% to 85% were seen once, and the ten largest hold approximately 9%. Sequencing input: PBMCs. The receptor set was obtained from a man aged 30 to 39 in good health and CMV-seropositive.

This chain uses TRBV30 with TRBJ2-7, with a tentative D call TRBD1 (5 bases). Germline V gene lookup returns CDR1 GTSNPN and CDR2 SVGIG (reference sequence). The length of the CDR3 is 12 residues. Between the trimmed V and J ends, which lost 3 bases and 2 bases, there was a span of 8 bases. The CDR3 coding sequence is TGTGCCTGGAGCCAGGGTACCTACGAGCAGTACTTC. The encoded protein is CAWSQGTYEQYF.

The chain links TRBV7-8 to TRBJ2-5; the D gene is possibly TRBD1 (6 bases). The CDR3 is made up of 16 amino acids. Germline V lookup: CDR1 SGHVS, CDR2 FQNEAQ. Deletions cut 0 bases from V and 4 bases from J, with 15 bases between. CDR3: CASSLAGAANGETQYF. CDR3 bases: TGTGCCAGCAGCTTAGCGGGGGCGGCGAACGGAGAGACCCAGTACTTC.

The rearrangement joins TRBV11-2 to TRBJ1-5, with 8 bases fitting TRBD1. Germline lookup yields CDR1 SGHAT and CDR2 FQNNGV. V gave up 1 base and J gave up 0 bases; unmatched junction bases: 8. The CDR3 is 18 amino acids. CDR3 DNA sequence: TGTGCCAGCAGCTTAGGGGCCGACAGGGGAAGTAGCAATCAGCCCCAGCATTTT. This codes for CASSLGADRGSSNQPQHF.

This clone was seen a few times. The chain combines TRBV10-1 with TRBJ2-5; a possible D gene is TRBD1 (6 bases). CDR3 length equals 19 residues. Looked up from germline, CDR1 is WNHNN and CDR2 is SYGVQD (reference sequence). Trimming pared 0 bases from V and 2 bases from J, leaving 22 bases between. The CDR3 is CASSESKGRGILPQETQYF. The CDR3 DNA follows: TGCGCCAGCAGTGAGTCGAAGGGCAGGGGCATTCTCCCGCAAGAGACCCAGTACTTC.

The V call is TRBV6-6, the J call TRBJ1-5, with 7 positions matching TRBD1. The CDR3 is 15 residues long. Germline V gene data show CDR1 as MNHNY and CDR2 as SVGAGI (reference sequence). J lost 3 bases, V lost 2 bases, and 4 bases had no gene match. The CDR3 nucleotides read TGTGCCAGCAGTTACGAAGGACAGGACAATCAGCCCCAGCATTTT. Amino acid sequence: CASSYEGQDNQPQHF.

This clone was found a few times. This CDR3 reads CASSFLITEEGFVDTQYF. The CDR3, as DNA: TGTGCCAGCAGCTTTCTCATTACAGAAGAGGGTTTTGTAGATACGCAGTATTTT. The chain combines TRBV7-6 with TRBJ2-3; D may be TRBD2 (5 bases). V lost 3 bases and J lost 5, with 24 bases in between. Germline assignment: CDR1 SGHVS and CDR2 FNYEAQ. CDR3 size: 18 residues.

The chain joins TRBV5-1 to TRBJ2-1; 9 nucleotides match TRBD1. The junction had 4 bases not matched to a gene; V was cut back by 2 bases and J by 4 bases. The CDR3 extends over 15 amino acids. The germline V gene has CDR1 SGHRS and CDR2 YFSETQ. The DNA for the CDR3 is TGCGCCAGCAGCTTACCGGGACAGGGATACAATGAGCAGTTCTTC. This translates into CASSLPGQGYNEQFF.

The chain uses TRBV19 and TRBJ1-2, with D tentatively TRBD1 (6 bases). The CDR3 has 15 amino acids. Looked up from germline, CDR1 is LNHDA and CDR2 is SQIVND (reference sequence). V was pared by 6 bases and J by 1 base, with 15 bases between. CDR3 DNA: TGTGCCAGTAGACAGGGTCCCGGACTTAACTATGGCTACACCTTC. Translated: CASRQGPGLNYGYTF. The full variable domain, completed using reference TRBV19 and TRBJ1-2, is DGGITQSPKYLFRKEGQNVTLSCEQNLNHDAMYWYRQDPGQGLRLIYYSQIVNDFQKGDIAEGYSVSREKKESFPLTVTSAQKNPTAFYLCASRQGPGLNYGYTFGSGTRLTVV.